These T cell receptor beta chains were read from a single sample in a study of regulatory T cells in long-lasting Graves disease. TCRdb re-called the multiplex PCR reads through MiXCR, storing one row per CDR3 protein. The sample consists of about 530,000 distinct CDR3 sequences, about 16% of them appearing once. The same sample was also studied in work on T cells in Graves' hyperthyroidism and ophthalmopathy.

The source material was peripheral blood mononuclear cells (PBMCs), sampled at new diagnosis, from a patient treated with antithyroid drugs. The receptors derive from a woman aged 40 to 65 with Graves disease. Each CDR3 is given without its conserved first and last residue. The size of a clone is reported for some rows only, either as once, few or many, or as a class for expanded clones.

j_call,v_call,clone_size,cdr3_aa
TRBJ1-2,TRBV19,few,ASSIWDDRDRDGYT
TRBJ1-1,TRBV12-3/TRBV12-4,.,ASSPPSRGMVTEAF
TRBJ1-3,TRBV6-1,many,ASSEVVGPSGNTIY
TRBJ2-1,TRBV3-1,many,ASSRAAEQF
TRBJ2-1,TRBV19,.,ASSIGTHYNEQF
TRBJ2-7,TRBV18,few,ASSPGERYEQY
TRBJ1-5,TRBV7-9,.,ASSHGRGAQEPQH
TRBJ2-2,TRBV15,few,ATTWGSNTGELF
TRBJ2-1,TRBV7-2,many,ASSASGLVNEQF
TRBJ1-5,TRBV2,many,ASASRGANQPQH
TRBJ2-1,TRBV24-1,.,ATSDPVGEQF
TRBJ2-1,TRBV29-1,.,SLGQGSYNEQF
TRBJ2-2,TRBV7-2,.,ASSLVGWQISGELF
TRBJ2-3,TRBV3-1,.,ASSQVSGGFTDTQY
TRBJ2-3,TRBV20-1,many,SALTDSTDTQY
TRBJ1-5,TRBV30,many,AWSTQGTNNQPQH
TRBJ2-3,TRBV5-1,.,ASSRGSGASTDTQY
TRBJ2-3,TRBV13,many,ASSLTPGGEHTDTQY
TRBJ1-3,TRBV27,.,ASSPNVGAGNTIY
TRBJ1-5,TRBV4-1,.,ASSQVFRDGTPQH
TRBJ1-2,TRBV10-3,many,AIRSGGDGYT
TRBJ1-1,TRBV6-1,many,ASSGQRNTEAF
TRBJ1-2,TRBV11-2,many,ASSNGGQSFNYGYT
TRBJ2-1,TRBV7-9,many,ASSPGQYNEQF